Listed here are 10 T cell receptor beta chains from one sample, sequenced in a study of cytomegalovirus exposure and HLA in healthy donors. PCR involved 60 Vbeta and 13 Jbeta primers. TCRdb's table, derived via immunoSEQ multiplex PCR, lists solely in-frame clones and lacks some. Seen here are around 91,000 clones, roughly nine tenths observed once, and the top ten hold approximately 10%. Sequencing was done on a sample of PBMCs. The receptors were gathered from a man aged 30 to 45 in good health and CMV-seropositive.

The V and J genes are TRBV4-1 and TRBJ2-3; 7 bases line up with TRBD2. Germline V gene sequence: CDR1 MGHRA, CDR2 YSYEKL. With 4 bases clipped from V and 6 bases from J, the junction kept 10 bases outside the gene matches. The CDR3 has 15 residues. The DNA of the CDR3 is TGCGCCAGCAGCCCGGGGGGTGGAACTTTGGATACGCAGTATTTT. Amino acid sequence: CASSPGGGTLDTQYF.

CDR3 DNA: TGTGCCAGTAGTGACCCAATTGTGGGGACAGGGGATGCTTTCTTT. Its protein product is CASSDPIVGTGDAFF. The chain has TRBV19 and TRBJ1-1, with TRBD1 identical over 10 bases. Germline V lookup: CDR1 LNHDA, CDR2 SQIVND (reference sequence). V shed 5 bases, J shed 11 bases, and the junction held 14 bases outside the gene matches. This CDR3 is 15 amino acids long.

The CDR3 loop reads CASSGRDSTDTQYF. Written as DNA, the CDR3 is TGTGCCAGCAGTGGGAGGGACAGCACAGATACGCAGTATTTT. The rearrangement uses TRBV25-1 and TRBJ2-3; possibly TRBD2 for D (6 bases). Germline V gene lookup returns CDR1 MGHDK and CDR2 SYGVNS. V shed 4 bases and J shed 0 bases, with 8 bases lying between them. The CDR3 consists of 14 residues.

The V call is TRBV7-3, the J call TRBJ1-1; 8 nucleotides match TRBD1. The trim removed 1 base at V and 7 bases at J, leaving 5 bases unmatched. Germline lookup yields CDR1 SGHTA and CDR2 FQGTGA. CDR3 length: 14 residues. The CDR3, as DNA: TGTGCCAGCAGCTTAAACGCTGGGACAGGTGAAGCTTTCTTT. Translation gives CASSLNAGTGEAFF. The whole variable domain, remainder taken from reference TRBV7-3 and TRBJ1-1, is GAGVSQTPSNKVTEKGKYVELRCDPISGHTALYWYRQSLGQGPEFLIYFQGTGAADDSGLPNDRFFAVRPEGSVSTLKIQRTERGDSAVYLCASSLNAGTGEAFFGQGTRLTVV.

The rearrangement uses TRBV4-2 and TRBJ1-2, with D possibly TRBD1 on 5 matching bases. The CDR3 extends over 17 amino acids. Germline V gene sequence: CDR1 LGHNA, CDR2 YNFKEQ. V was clipped by 4 bases and J by 7 bases, with 25 bases between them. CDR3 sequence reads: CASSLYRTTQERSGYTF. CDR3 nucleotides: TGTGCCAGCAGCCTATATCGAACGACACAGGAACGGTCTGGCTACACCTTC.

The chain joins TRBV27 to TRBJ1-2, with D uncertain. Germline values: CDR1 MNHEY, CDR2 SMNVEV (reference sequence). This CDR3 has 12 residues. Trimming took 10 bases from V and 8 from J, leaving 17 bases between them. In nucleotides, the CDR3 is TGTGCCACTGGCGACCAGGATTTCGGCTACACCTTC. Translating gives CATGDQDFGYTF.

This clone occurred a few times. The chain is built from TRBV19 and TRBJ2-7; 8 bases are shared with TRBD1. Per the germline V gene, CDR1 is LNHDA and CDR2 is SQIVND (reference sequence). This CDR3 spans 16 amino acids. V was pared by 5 bases and J by 1 base, with 10 bases of the junction left unmatched. In nucleotides, the CDR3 is TGTGCCAGTAGTCCGGACAGGGAGCTACGATCCTACGAGCAGTACTTC. Translating gives CASSPDRELRSYEQYF.

The rearrangement uses TRBV15 and TRBJ1-5; D is ambiguous. This CDR3 comprises 14 residues. From germline, CDR1 is LNHNV and CDR2 YYDKDF (reference sequence). V was shortened by 1 base and J by 4 bases, with 8 bases between the two germline ends. The CDR3 DNA reads TGTGCCACCAGCAGAGGGGCCCTGAATCAGCCCCAGCATTTT. Amino acids: CATSRGALNQPQHF.

The rearrangement uses TRBV19 and TRBJ2-2; a weak D match, TRBD1 (6 bases). This CDR3 is built from 15 residues. Germline lookup yields CDR1 LNHDA and CDR2 SQIVND (reference sequence). Trimming took off 3 bases at V and 2 bases at J, with 10 bases between the two ends. The CDR3 sequence: CASSISRGNTGELFF. In DNA form, the CDR3 reads TGTGCCAGTAGTATTAGCAGGGGAAACACCGGGGAGCTGTTTTTT.

The J gene is TRBJ1-5, the V gene TRBV19, with 7 bases lining up with TRBD1. The CDR3 contains 15 residues. Germline loops: CDR1 LNHDA, CDR2 SQIVND (reference sequence). V lost 6 bases to trimming and J lost 4 bases; unmatched junction nucleotides: 9. CDR3 protein: CASRADRVGNQPQHF. CDR3 DNA sequence: TGTGCCAGTAGGGCCGACAGGGTCGGGAATCAGCCCCAGCATTTT. Drawing the rest from reference TRBV19 and TRBJ1-5, the complete variable domain is DGGITQSPKYLFRKEGQNVTLSCEQNLNHDAMYWYRQDPGQGLRLIYYSQIVNDFQKGDIAEGYSVSREKKESFPLTVTSAQKNPTAFYLCASRADRVGNQPQHFGDGTRLSIL.